The 18 T cell receptor beta chains below were found in one sample sequenced in a study of regulatory T cells in long-lasting Graves disease. Time point: newly diagnosed GD, antithyroid drugs for less than 3 months. RNA from PBMCs was the source of the TCR library. Researchers made TCR beta libraries by using iRepertoire HTBI primers and running Arm-PCR on CDR3 regions. TCRdb ran MiXCR on the multiplex PCR reads and lists one entry per CDR3 protein. Among approximately 300,000 distinct CDR3 sequences, about a sixth were seen once, and the ten largest hold 35% to 45%. Sequenced here: peripheral blood mononuclear cells (PBMCs), sampled at new diagnosis, from a patient treated with antithyroid drugs. The receptors were sampled from a female donor with Graves disease.

This clonotype has a count of ten or more. This chain connects TRBV7-9 to TRBJ2-1, with 9 bases aligning to TRBD2. Germline V gene sequence: CDR1 SEHNR, CDR2 FQNEAQ (reference sequence). V was pared by 0 bases and J by 6 bases, with 6 bases of the junction left unmatched. The length of the CDR3 is 16 residues. The CDR3 here is CASSLAAGGPPNEQFF. CDR3 nucleotide sequence: TGTGCCAGCAGCTTAGCTGCGGGAGGGCCGCCCAATGAGCAGTTCTTC.

This clonotype has at least ten counts. The chain combines TRBV11-3 with TRBJ2-7; TRBD2 aligns across 11 bases. Germline trimming cut 2 bases from V and 6 bases from J; bases unmatched to any gene: 6. This CDR3 is 15 amino acids long. The germline V gene has CDR1 SGHNT and CDR2 YENEEA. As DNA, the CDR3 is TGTGCCAGCAGCTTACTAGCGGGAGGAGGCCCCGAGCAGTACTTC. Protein product: CASSLLAGGGPEQYF.

This clonotype turned up a few times. The CDR3 reads CASILQESLGETQYF. The CDR3 DNA reads as TGTGCCAGCATTTTACAGGAGTCACTTGGGGAGACCCAGTACTTC. This chain uses TRBV6-2 or TRBV6-3 with TRBJ2-5; tentatively, D is TRBD1 (5 bases). V was trimmed by 7 bases and J by 5 bases, leaving 20 bases between them. CDR3 length equals 15 residues. Germline V CDR1 and CDR2: MNHEY, SVGEGT.

This clonotype was seen only a few times. This chain connects TRBV20-1 to TRBJ2-1; D might be TRBD2 (5 bases). V lost 0 bases to trimming and J lost 9 bases, with 21 bases between them. The CDR3 length is 16 residues. CDR1 DFQATT and CDR2 SNEGSKA come from the germline V gene (reference sequence). CDR3 loop: CSARDTIVGFAGEQFF. CDR3 nucleotide sequence: TGCAGTGCTAGAGACACCATAGTGGGGTTTGCGGGTGAGCAGTTCTTC.

With respect to this clonotype: A far larger clone is only one base removed, so a read error is likely. J is TRBJ1-6 and V is TRBV6-2 or TRBV6-3; 9 bases agree with TRBD1. J gave up 5 bases and V 4 bases, and 0 bases lay outside the gene matches. CDR1 and CDR2 from the germline V gene are MNHEY and SVGEGT. The CDR3 runs to 14 residues. The CDR3 loop is CASSWTGDNSPLHF. For the CDR3, the DNA is TGTGCCAGCAGTTGGACAGGGGATAATTCACCCCTCCACTTT.

The chain uses TRBV6-1 and TRBJ2-5, with D unresolved. V dropped 8 bases and J dropped 2 bases, with 15 bases sitting between them. There are 14 residues in the CDR3. The germline V gene encodes CDR1 MNHNS and CDR2 SASEGT. The DNA for the CDR3 is TGTGCCAGCGGGCGACTTTTCGGACAAGAGACCCAGTACTTC. Its protein product is CASGRLFGQETQYF.

This clonotype occurred many times. The genes are TRBV28 and TRBJ2-7; the match to TRBD1 covers 8 bases. V shed 5 bases and J 1 base; nucleotides not matched to a gene: 4. Germline-derived CDR1 and CDR2 are MDHEN and SYDVKM. The CDR3 extends over 14 amino acids. The CDR3 reads CASSGTGRSYEQYF. In DNA, the CDR3 is TGTGCCAGCAGTGGGACAGGAAGATCCTACGAGCAGTACTTC.

This clonotype was seen a handful of times. CDR3 region: CASSTAVRGYTDTQYF. The CDR3 bases are TGTGCCAGCAGTACCGCGGTCCGTGGCTACACAGATACGCAGTATTTT. The V gene is TRBV27, the J gene TRBJ2-3; no clear D. V lost 5 bases to trimming and J lost 2 bases, with 17 bases between them. This CDR3 is 16 amino acids long. The germline CDR1 and CDR2 sequences are MNHEY and SMNVEV (reference sequence).

About this clonotype itself: This may be a read error: a much more frequent sequence differs by one nucleotide. This CDR3 reads CASSLWAGDQPQHF. The CDR3, as DNA: TGTGCCAGCAGCTTGTGGGCAGGGGATCAGCCCCAGCATTTT. The rearrangement joins TRBV5-6 to TRBJ1-5, with TRBD1 as a possible D gene (6 bases). The ends were cut back, 1 base at V and 5 bases at J, with 10 bases in the middle. The CDR3 has 14 residues. From germline, CDR1 is SGHDT and CDR2 YYEEEE.

This clonotype was found many times. The rearrangement joins TRBV12-3 or TRBV12-4 to TRBJ2-2; 8 positions match TRBD2. The CDR3 is made up of 17 amino acids. The V and J ends lost 2 bases and 5 bases, in that order; junction bases with no gene match: 10. CDR3 in DNA: TGTGCCAGCAGTTTACTAATTGCGGGAGGACGTACCGGGGAGCTGTTTTTT. Protein: CASSLLIAGGRTGELFF.

This chain links TRBV12-3 or TRBV12-4 with TRBJ1-6; tentative D call: TRBD1 (6 bases). Trimming shortened V by 8 bases and J by 7 bases, and 12 bases separated the two germline ends. This CDR3 comprises 13 residues. CDR3: CASGTRGNSPLHF. In DNA form, the CDR3 reads TGTGCCAGCGGAACGAGGGGGAATTCACCCCTCCACTTT.

Many counts were recorded for this clonotype. This chain links TRBV28 with TRBJ1-3; D is uncertain. The germline V gene has CDR1 MDHEN and CDR2 SYDVKM. This CDR3 is built from 13 residues. The ends were cut back, 2 bases at V and 4 bases at J, with 6 bases in the middle. The CDR3 region is CASSLGRGNTIYF. DNA for the CDR3: TGTGCCAGCAGTTTAGGGCGGGGAAACACCATATATTTT.

This clonotype came up many times. This sequence joins TRBV7-2 and TRBJ2-5; D is unclear. The CDR3 has 11 amino acids. Germline values: CDR1 SGHTA, CDR2 FQGNSA. V shed 5 bases and J shed 7 bases, with 8 bases lying between them. The CDR3 region has the DNA TGTGCCAGCAGCGTGCTGGGGACCCAGTACTTC. Amino acid sequence: CASSVLGTQYF.

This clonotype was seen many times. The chain joins TRBV30 to TRBJ2-5, with a tentative D call TRBD2 (5 bases). There are 13 residues in the CDR3. V lost 5 bases and J lost 1, with 11 bases in between. In germline, CDR1 is GTSNPN, CDR2 SVGIG (reference sequence). The CDR3 spells CAWARGSQETQYF. The CDR3 bases are TGTGCCTGGGCGAGAGGGTCCCAAGAGACCCAGTACTTC.

Many counts were recorded for this clonotype. V usage is TRBV9 and J usage is TRBJ2-7; D possibly uses TRBD1 or TRBD2 (5 bases each). CDR1 and CDR2 (germline): SGDLS, YYNGEE. This CDR3 spans 16 amino acids. V lost 0 bases and J 1 base, leaving 14 bases between the germline ends. The CDR3 protein is CASSVGTGKGSYEQYF. CDR3 nucleotides: TGTGCCAGCAGCGTAGGTACGGGAAAGGGGTCCTACGAGCAGTACTTC.

This clonotype was recorded at least ten times. V gene TRBV12-5 combines with J gene TRBJ1-5; tentatively, D is TRBD1 (5 bases). V lost 1 base to trimming and J lost 2 bases, with 9 bases between them. The CDR3 length is 15 residues. Per the germline V gene, CDR1 is LGHNT and CDR2 is FRNRAP. Here the CDR3 DNA reads TGTGCTAGTGGTTTGGGTACGGGGGGCAATCAGCCCCAGCATTTT. Protein product: CASGLGTGGNQPQHF.

This clonotype has at least ten counts. J is TRBJ2-4 and V is TRBV2; 9 bases align to TRBD2. CDR3 length: 16 residues. Germline CDR1 is SNHLY and CDR2 is FYNNEI. The V gene end was trimmed by 8 bases and the J gene end by 4 bases; junction bases not matched to a gene: 12. This CDR3 reads CASYSGRGGSKNIQYF. CDR3 DNA: TGTGCCAGCTATAGCGGGAGAGGAGGTTCGAAAAACATTCAGTACTTC.

The V and J genes are TRBV3-1 and TRBJ2-7; D is unresolved. Germline V gene lookup returns CDR1 LGHDT and CDR2 YNNKEL (reference sequence). The CDR3 runs 19 residues. V was clipped by 8 bases and J by 3 bases, with 32 bases between them. Here the CDR3 reads CASSPIGMDQEQRYYEQYF. In DNA, the CDR3 is TGTGCCAGCTCACCTATTGGAATGGATCAGGAGCAAAGATACTACGAGCAGTACTTC.